The entry below describes one T cell receptor (beta chain). The specificity of this receptor is unknown. No base quality information exists; no much larger clone differs at one position. The trial excluded patients who had a history of autoimmune disease or who were on systemic immunosuppression. In every dose cohort, peripheral blood was drawn for TCR sequencing at baseline, cycle 4 day 1, and cycle 7 day 1. Samples were obtained from an open-label, multicenter, first-in-human phase I dose-escalation trial of ivuxolimab. Adults with locally advanced or metastatic melanoma, renal cell, hepatocellular, or head and neck squamous cell carcinoma were enrolled in the trial. Before TCR sequencing, CD4+ and CD8+ T cells were separately sorted from peripheral blood. The sample originates from a study of OX40 agonist ivuxolimab in advanced cancers. Concerning the study at large: Ivuxolimab was an agonistic, fully human IgG2 monoclonal antibody directed against OX40 (CD134), a costimulatory receptor. Intravenous ivuxolimab was administered to patients every 2 weeks at six dose levels: 0.01, 0.1, 0.3, 1.5, 3 and 10 mg/kg. Among the approximately 50 dose-escalation patients, some 20 had hepatocellular carcinoma, approximately 15 melanoma, 9 renal cell carcinoma and 9 head and neck cancer. A male proportion of about 79% and a mean age of 60 years, ranging from 23 to 79, were recorded for the dose-escalation cohort. Prior anti-PD-1, anti-PD-L1 or anti-CTLA-4 therapy was permitted, and checkpoint inhibitors had been received by less than 45% of dose-escalation patients. Partial responses occurred in three dose-escalation patients: two with cutaneous melanoma and one with hepatocellular carcinoma. The point of sequencing TCRbeta in the periphery was to test whether ivuxolimab changed TCR sequence diversity and drove clonal T-cell expansion. The paper covers the monotherapy dose-escalation part of the phase I ivuxolimab trial, which included N ≈ 54 patients.

For sequencing of the TCRbeta CDR3 region, genomic DNA was extracted from the sorted cells. The immunoSEQ Assay was used to sequence the TCRbeta CDR3 regions. Sourced from immuneACCESS, this table was stored by TCRdb with only in-frame sequences that have V and J called. A share of the clones is absent; for the studies checked, an unresolved V gene accounts for under half, and the remainder has no known explanation. This sample lists 65,000 to 95,000 clones; around 92% were detected once. Jointly, the top ten make up 9% to 10% of the sample. General conclusions and limits of the study: After ivuxolimab, more expanded clones were found on average in CD8+ T cells than in CD4+ T cells. The antigen specificity of the clonally expanded peripheral T cells was not determined. In the 0.1-3.0 mg/kg groups, partial responders had among the lowest normalized peripheral clonal expansion, particularly in CD8+ T cells. Low levels of normalized T-cell clonal expansion were also seen in some nonresponding patients. Clonal expansion of both CD4+ and CD8+ blood T cells was observed from baseline to week 6 at doses 0.1 to 3.0 mg/kg.

The CDR3 runs 14 amino acids, cysteine and phenylalanine included. Only the CDR3 portion is preserved as DNA: 42 bases, with reading frame beginning at the first base. CDR1 and CDR2 are drawn from the germline V gene: SGHAT, FQNNGV. The trim is 1 base for V and 10 bases for J, with a gap of 14 bases between the germline ends. The rearrangement joined TRBV11-2 to TRBJ2-1; no D gene is confidently identified. The sequence was collected from an adult with an advanced solid tumor such as melanoma, head and neck, liver or kidney cancer. Source: CD4+ or CD8+ T cells sorted from blood, taken in a trial of the OX40 agonist ivuxolimab. The CDR3 region has the sequence CASSLVARVGEQFF. The bases read TGTGCCAGCAGCTTAGTCGCCCGGGTGGGAGAGCAGTTCTTC.